These 20 T cell receptor beta chains came from one sample sequenced in a study of neurological immune-mediated disorders. From the 5' RACE reads, TCRdb called clonotypes with MiXCR, one entry per CDR3 protein. The sample holds tens of thousands of distinct CDR3 sequences; around 5.8% are singletons and the top ten take 1.4% to 1.5%. The specimen was CD4+ T cells from blood. These receptors originate from a woman under 30 with multiple sclerosis.

This clonotype showed up many times. The chain links TRBV20-1 to TRBJ1-5; no firm D call. In germline, CDR1 is DFQATT, CDR2 SNEGSKA (reference sequence). Trimming cost V 1 base and J 9 bases, with 16 bases left between them. The CDR3 is made up of 14 amino acids. The DNA for the CDR3 is TGCAGTGCTAGAGCGGGCTCCGGTAGCGGGCCCCAGCATTTT. Its translation: CSARAGSGSGPQHF.

This clonotype appeared many times. The junction and the germline gene differ at one end; a read error may be behind it. This chain's CDR3 is CACRPGANVLTF. CDR3 DNA: TGTGCCTGCAGGCCCGGGGCCAACGTCCTGACTTTC. The rearrangement links TRBV7-2 to TRBJ2-6; no reliable D call. Per germline, CDR1 SGHTA and CDR2 FQGNSA. The CDR3 extends over 12 amino acids.

At least ten counts were recorded for this clonotype. The chain employs TRBV7-9 and TRBJ1-1; 7 nucleotides agree with TRBD1. Trimming removed 5 bases from V and 3 bases from J; junction bases left unmatched: 9. Germline CDR1 reads SEHNR; CDR2 reads FQNEAQ (reference sequence). The CDR3 spans 15 residues. The CDR3: CASSPIQGMYTEAFF. The CDR3 coding sequence is TGTGCCAGCAGCCCAATACAGGGGATGTACACTGAAGCTTTCTTT.

This clonotype occurred many times. The chain carries TRBV24-1 and TRBJ2-2; the D gene is possibly TRBD2 (6 bases). Germline lookup yields CDR1 KGHDR and CDR2 SFDVKD. The CDR3 has 15 amino acids. Trimming took off 5 bases at V and 0 bases at J, with 9 bases between the two ends. The CDR3 loop is CATSVTGANTGELFF. CDR3 nucleotide sequence: TGTGCCACCAGTGTTACGGGGGCGAACACCGGGGAGCTGTTTTTT.

Many counts were recorded for this clonotype. The chain recombines TRBV5-1 with TRBJ1-1; TRBD1 aligns across 7 bases. V lost 4 bases to trimming and J lost 3 bases; unmatched junction nucleotides: 6. This CDR3 has 14 amino acids. Looked up from germline, CDR1 is SGHRS and CDR2 is YFSETQ. In nucleotides, the CDR3 is TGCGCCAGCAGCGGCCGGACAGGCGACACTGAAGCTTTCTTT. Translated: CASSGRTGDTEAFF.

This clonotype was recorded at least ten times. The chain links TRBV29-1 to TRBJ2-3, with D possibly called TRBD1 or TRBD2 (5 bases each). This CDR3 contains 16 residues. The V gene lost 4 bases and the J gene lost 5 bases, with 22 bases spanning the gap. Germline V gene data show CDR1 as SQVTM and CDR2 as ANQGSEA. The CDR3 is CSVGMARGQGKDTQYF. CDR3 bases: TGCAGCGTTGGAATGGCGAGGGGCCAGGGAAAAGATACGCAGTATTTT.

V is TRBV11-2 and J is TRBJ2-2, with 7 bases identical to TRBD1. CDR1 is SGHAT and CDR2 is FQNNGV in the germline V gene. The CDR3 contains 15 residues. J gave up 3 bases and V 3 bases, and 4 bases lay outside the gene matches. The CDR3 coding sequence is TGTGCCAGCAGCTTTTGGGACAGCTACACCGGGGAGCTGTTTTTT. Its translation is CASSFWDSYTGELFF.

This clonotype appeared many times. The CDR3 sequence: CASSPGTAAISNQPQHF. CDR3 bases: TGTGCCAGCAGCCCCGGGACAGCAGCAATTAGCAATCAGCCCCAGCATTTT. J is TRBJ1-5 and V is TRBV12-3 or TRBV12-4; 7 nucleotides align to TRBD1. This CDR3 region has 17 residues. Trimming at V came to 6 bases and at J to 0 bases, leaving 11 bases not matched to a gene.

This clonotype was seen many times. The J gene is TRBJ2-1, the V gene TRBV20-1; 10 nucleotides agree with TRBD2. CDR3 length equals 17 residues. V lost 6 bases, J lost 0 bases, and 11 bases stayed unmatched. The germline gives CDR1 DFQATT, CDR2 SNEGSKA (reference sequence). The CDR3 DNA reads TGCAGTGCCCGCCCCCAGCGGGGGGGGCCCTCCTACAATGAGCAGTTCTTC. This gives the protein CSARPQRGGPSYNEQFF.

In its sample, this clonotype was seen many times. In DNA, the CDR3 is TGTGCCAGCAGTTGGGGCCCGAACACTGAAGCTTTCTTT. Translated, it gives CASSWGPNTEAFF. The chain is built from TRBV12-3 or TRBV12-4 and TRBJ1-1; D is perhaps TRBD1 (5 bases). The CDR3 consists of 13 residues. Trimming stripped 4 bases from V and 1 base from J, with 7 bases between.

In this sample, this clonotype turned up many times. The chain is built from TRBV20-1 and TRBJ2-2, with 8 bases matching TRBD2. The CDR3 covers 15 residues. Germline V CDR1 and CDR2: DFQATT, SNEGSKA (reference sequence). Trimming removed 0 bases from V and 7 bases from J; junction bases left unmatched: 7. The CDR3 spells CSARDRGGVNGELFF. The DNA of the CDR3 is TGCAGTGCTAGAGATCGGGGGGGAGTGAACGGGGAGCTGTTTTTT.

With respect to this clonotype: It is likely a read error, because the conserved phenylalanine at the end of the CDR3 is missing. The gene calls are TRBV14 and TRBJ2-1, with D uncertain. V was pared by 1 base and J by 0 bases, with 13 bases between. The CDR3 contains 17 residues. The germline gives CDR1 SGHDN, CDR2 FVKESK. The CDR3 coding sequence is TGTGCCAGCAGCCAAGTGTCGGGTTTAAGCTCCTACAATGAGCAGTTCATC. Protein sequence: CASSQVSGLSSYNEQFI.

This clonotype was detected ten times or more. The chain has TRBV20-1 and TRBJ2-1; D not certain. There are 11 residues in the CDR3. CDR1 and CDR2 from the germline V gene are DFQATT and SNEGSKA (reference sequence). V was cut by 3 bases and J by 7 bases, with 7 bases left in between. The CDR3 loop reads CSASPYNEQFF. The DNA for the CDR3 is TGCAGTGCTAGTCCGTATAATGAGCAGTTCTTC.

Many counts were recorded for this clonotype. The gene calls are TRBV20-1 and TRBJ2-2, with 7 nucleotides matching TRBD2. Germline V CDR1 and CDR2: DFQATT, SNEGSKA (reference sequence). This CDR3 spans 14 amino acids. The J segment lost 5 bases and the V segment lost 2 bases, leaving 5 bases of the junction unmatched. The CDR3 DNA reads TGCAGTGCTAGAAGCGGGGCCTGGACCGGGGAGCTGTTTTTT. Amino acid sequence: CSARSGAWTGELFF.

The chain links TRBV4-2 to TRBJ1-4, with D uncertain. The CDR3 is 15 amino acids. CDR1 is LGHNA, CDR2 YNFKEQ, per germline. Deletions cut 0 bases from V and 6 bases from J, with 11 bases between. The chain's CDR3 is CASSQERRRDEKLFF. CDR3 nucleotide sequence: TGTGCCAGCAGCCAAGAGAGGCGGCGAGATGAAAAACTGTTTTTT.

In its sample, this clonotype was seen many times. The chain employs TRBV11-2 and TRBJ2-3; a weak D match, TRBD1 (6 bases). The CDR3 runs 15 residues. CDR1 is SGHAT, CDR2 FQNNGV, per germline. V gave up 8 bases and J gave up 2 bases, with 17 bases separating them. The CDR3, as DNA: TGTGCCAGCGCCCCGGGACAACTAGACACAGATACGCAGTATTTT. This codes for CASAPGQLDTDTQYF.

This clonotype was counted many times. The chain carries TRBV5-1 and TRBJ1-3; D is unclear. Trimming left V 4 bases short and J 4 bases short, with 15 bases between. The germline V gene encodes CDR1 SGHRS and CDR2 YFSETQ. The CDR3 has 15 amino acids. Written as DNA, the CDR3 is TGCGCCAGCAGCCAGTCATCGGCCCACGGAAACACCATATATTTT. It yields the protein CASSQSSAHGNTIYF.

This clonotype was recorded at least ten times. V gene TRBV5-1 combines with J gene TRBJ2-1; 9 bases match TRBD2. The V gene end was trimmed by 2 bases and the J gene end by 4 bases; junction bases not matched to a gene: 10. The CDR3 has 17 residues. CDR1 SGHRS and CDR2 YFSETQ come from the germline V gene. The DNA for the CDR3 is TGCGCCAGCAGCTTTAGCGGGAGTGCATCTGGGTACAATGAGCAGTTCTTC. As protein: CASSFSGSASGYNEQFF.

There are many counts of this clonotype. The genes are TRBV12-3 or TRBV12-4 and TRBJ1-4; a weak D match, TRBD1 (5 bases). The length of the CDR3 is 16 residues. Trimming took off 4 bases at V and 2 bases at J, with 14 bases between the two ends. The DNA of the CDR3 is TGTGCCAGCAGTTATCACAGGAGCTCCACTAATGAAAAACTGTTTTTT. Residues: CASSYHRSSTNEKLFF.

This clonotype was recorded many times. The gene calls are TRBV2 and TRBJ2-1; either TRBD1 or TRBD2 may fit D (5 bases each). The CDR3 is 13 amino acids. V was clipped by 8 bases and J by 6 bases, with 14 bases between them. Germline loops: CDR1 SNHLY, CDR2 FYNNEI. CDR3 DNA: TGTGCCAGCCTGAGTGAGGGGAGCAATGAGCAGTTCTTC. Protein sequence: CASLSEGSNEQFF. Using reference TRBV2 and TRBJ2-1 for the parts outside the CDR3, the full variable domain is EPEVTQTPSHQVTQMGQEVILRCVPISNHLYFYWYRQILGQKVEFLVSFYNNEISEKSEIFDDQFSVERPDGSNFTLKIRSTKLEDSAMYFCASLSEGSNEQFFGPGTRLTVL.